The source of this TCR beta chain is a study of blood T cell repertoires in COVID-19. The wider study: Researchers got acute and convalescent COVID-19 samples from the United States, Italy and Spain. The cDNA or gDNA used as material had been derived from T cells, B-cell-depleted T cells, or PBMCs.

As processed by the authors: Estimation of nucleated cell counts was performed using reference gene primer amplification. The protocol was immunoSEQ multiplex PCR, while the TCRdb copy is restricted to in-frame clones and leaves out a portion. V and J calls and clone size come straight from that table; D and trimming were deduced from the DNA. The sample has 250,000 to 350,000 clones, just under 85% seen once. The CDR3 contains 15 residues. Germline V gene data show CDR1 as MNHNS and CDR2 as SASEGT. Between the trimmed V and J ends, which lost 2 bases and 5 bases, there was a span of 13 bases. This receptor was taken from a woman in her fifties or sixties with active or convalescent COVID-19. Sequencing used peripheral blood. The rearrangement joins TRBV6-1 to TRBJ1-5, with D possibly matching TRBD1 (5 bases). CDR3 bases: TGTGCCAGCAGTGAACCCACCGGGGGAGATCAGCCCCAGCATTTT. Its translation is CASSEPTGGDQPQHF.